The T cell receptor (beta chain) under discussion was sequenced for a study of cytomegalovirus exposure and HLA in healthy donors. 60 Vbeta and 13 Jbeta primers were used in PCR. Profiled with immunoSEQ multiplex PCR; TCRdb holds only in-frame clones, not every one. This sample has 240,000 or so clones; 82% occur once, and the top ten carry around 5.4%. This CDR3 region has 16 residues. CDR1 is SGHAT, CDR2 FQNNGV, per germline. Losses at the gene ends were 4 bases for V and 7 bases for J; bases not matched to a gene: 6. The chain joins TRBV11-2 to TRBJ2-2; 13 nucleotides match TRBD2. This sequence originates from a woman between 40 and 55 years old in good health and CMV-seropositive. Specimen: PBMCs. This CDR3 reads CASSSGLAGVGGELFF. The CDR3 DNA is TGTGCCAGCAGCTCAGGACTAGCGGGAGTGGGCGGGGAGCTGTTTTTT. The full variable domain, its missing parts supplied by reference TRBV11-2 and TRBJ2-2, is EAGVAQSPRYKIIEKRQSVAFWCNPISGHATLYWYQQILGQGPKLLIQFQNNGVVDDSQLPKDRFSAERLKGVDSTLKIQPAKLEDSAVYLCASSSGLAGVGGELFFGEGSRLTVL.